This T cell receptor (beta chain) derives from a study of immune cell composition in non-small cell lung cancer. Study as a whole: Lung adenocarcinoma or squamous carcinoma made up most tumours.

The repertoire was sequenced with immunoSEQ multiplex PCR; TCRdb's copy has only in-frame clones and lacks some. The sample carries approximately 4,000 clones, over 65% recorded once. Of note for this clone: Its antigen is not known.

Study-wide points: Top 10 clone scores and clonality were higher in squamous than adenocarcinoma. Tumour TCR-beta clonality was not significantly tied to smoking pack-years.

Per germline, CDR1 SGHDT and CDR2 YYEEEE. This CDR3 contains 17 residues. The V gene end was trimmed by 0 bases and the J gene end by 6 bases; junction bases not matched to a gene: 13. V is TRBV5-6 and J is TRBJ2-3, with 7 bases fitting TRBD2. The source of this sequence is a human donor with non-small cell lung cancer. What was sequenced was lung tumor tissue. The CDR3 region has the DNA TGTGCCAGCAGCTTGGCCGGCGGCGGGGGTCCAGCGGATACGCAGTATTTT. Protein product: CASSLAGGGGPADTQYF.